Following are 10 T cell receptor beta chains from one sample sequenced in a study of blood T cell repertoires in COVID-19. Sequenced by immunoSEQ multiplex PCR; TCRdb stores in-frame clones only, minus some. Of approximately 150,000 clones listed, 82% are singletons. Sequencing was carried out using peripheral blood. These TCRs come from a woman aged 70-85 years with acute or convalescent COVID-19.

The chain couples TRBV11-2 to TRBJ1-4, with 9 bases identical to TRBD1. The CDR3 is made up of 13 amino acids. Germline lookup yields CDR1 SGHAT and CDR2 FQNNGV. With 6 bases clipped from V and 8 bases from J, the junction kept 4 bases outside the gene matches. The CDR3 protein is CASSRQGGEKLFF. DNA for the CDR3: TGTGCCAGCAGTCGACAGGGGGGGGAAAAACTGTTTTTT.

The V and J genes are TRBV2 and TRBJ1-2; possibly TRBD1 for D (6 bases). V was shortened by 6 bases and J by 2 bases, with 16 bases between the two germline ends. Germline V gene lookup returns CDR1 SNHLY and CDR2 FYNNEI. The CDR3 contains 15 residues. CDR3 residues: CASRTNPGQNYGYTF. The CDR3 bases are TGTGCCAGCAGAACTAATCCGGGACAAAACTATGGCTACACCTTC.

The chain carries TRBV18 and TRBJ2-1, with D hard to call. This CDR3 spans 15 amino acids. V was trimmed by 5 bases and J by 5 bases, leaving 16 bases between them. Germline V CDR1 and CDR2: KGHSH, LQKENI. In DNA form, the CDR3 reads TGTGCCAGCTCAATAGGCCCAATCAGGAACAATGAGCAGTTCTTC. This sequence encodes CASSIGPIRNNEQFF.

This clone was found once. This chain connects TRBV30 to TRBJ1-4; D is possibly TRBD1 (6 bases). From germline, CDR1 is GTSNPN and CDR2 SVGIG (reference sequence). Trimming removed 3 bases from V and 5 bases from J, with 13 bases in between. CDR3 length: 14 residues. The DNA for the CDR3 is TGTGCCTGGAGGCGCCAGGGGCCCAATGAAAAACTGTTTTTT. As protein: CAWRRQGPNEKLFF. Full variable domain (remainder filled in from reference TRBV30 and TRBJ1-4): SQTIHQWPATLVQPVGSPLSLECTVEGTSNPNLYWYRQAAGRGLQLLFYSVGIGQISSEVPQNLSASRPQDRQFILSSKKLLLSDSGFYLCAWRRQGPNEKLFFGSGTQLSVL.

This clone is a singleton in its sample. The chain has TRBV12-3 or TRBV12-4 and TRBJ1-1; no reliable D call. V gave up 5 bases and J gave up 3 bases, with 10 bases separating them. The CDR3 is made up of 13 amino acids. The CDR3 is CASSLHPDTEAFF. CDR3 DNA sequence: TGTGCCAGCAGTCTTCATCCGGACACTGAAGCTTTCTTT.

The chain joins TRBV3-1 (or the pseudogene TRBV3-2) to TRBJ2-1, with 9 bases that match TRBD1. V lost 5 bases and J lost 7; bases outside the gene matches: 6. Per the germline V gene, CDR1 is LGHDT and CDR2 is YNNKEL (reference sequence). This CDR3 is 14 amino acids long. DNA of the CDR3: TGTGCCAGCAGCGGCGGGACAGGGAGGAATGAGCAGTTCTTC. Translating it yields CASSGGTGRNEQFF.

V and J are TRBV6-5 and TRBJ2-7, with TRBD2 matching 7 bases. Germline CDR1 and CDR2: MNHEY and SVGAGI. This CDR3 has 15 amino acids. The V and J ends lost 6 bases and 0 bases, in that order; junction bases with no gene match: 8. The CDR3 reads CASRNLAEGSYEQYF. The CDR3 nucleotides read TGTGCCAGCAGGAATCTAGCGGAGGGCTCCTACGAGCAGTACTTC.

This clone was picked up one time. The rearrangement links TRBV7-6 to TRBJ2-1; 10 bases match TRBD2. Per germline, CDR1 SGHVS and CDR2 FNYEAQ. CDR3 length: 16 amino acids. V lost 2 bases and J lost 3; bases outside the gene matches: 4. The CDR3 here is CASSLRGTSDYNEQFF. In DNA form, the CDR3 reads TGTGCCAGCAGCTTAAGAGGGACTAGCGACTACAATGAGCAGTTCTTC.

Note on this clone: Other DNA sequences in the same sample also yield this CDR3. The chain uses TRBV19 and TRBJ2-7; 7 bases are shared with TRBD1. The J segment lost 4 bases and the V segment lost 3 bases, leaving 6 bases of the junction unmatched. The CDR3 covers 14 residues. The germline gives CDR1 LNHDA, CDR2 SQIVND (reference sequence). The DNA for the CDR3 is TGTGCCAGTAGTATTGCACAGGGGAGTTACGAGCAGTACTTC. Protein: CASSIAQGSYEQYF. The complete variable domain, with remaining parts taken from reference TRBV19 and TRBJ2-7, reads DGGITQSPKYLFRKEGQNVTLSCEQNLNHDAMYWYRQDPGQGLRLIYYSQIVNDFQKGDIAEGYSVSREKKESFPLTVTSAQKNPTAFYLCASSIAQGSYEQYFGPGTRLTVT.

The V gene is TRBV19, the J gene TRBJ2-7, with D unclear. CDR3 length: 13 residues. V lost 3 bases and J 4 bases, leaving 10 bases between the germline ends. Per germline, CDR1 LNHDA and CDR2 SQIVND (reference sequence). The CDR3 nucleotides read TGTGCCAGTAGTATTAGTTCCCCTTACGAGCAGTACTTC. Protein: CASSISSPYEQYF. Supplemented by reference TRBV19 and TRBJ2-7, the full variable domain reads DGGITQSPKYLFRKEGQNVTLSCEQNLNHDAMYWYRQDPGQGLRLIYYSQIVNDFQKGDIAEGYSVSREKKESFPLTVTSAQKNPTAFYLCASSISSPYEQYFGPGTRLTVT.